The 20 T cell receptor beta chains listed next were all sequenced from one sample in a study of cytomegalovirus exposure and HLA in healthy donors. PCR amplification relied on 60 Vbeta primers (plus 13 Jbeta primers). The repertoire was sequenced with immunoSEQ multiplex PCR; TCRdb's copy has only in-frame clones and lacks some. Of about 120,000 clones in the sample, approximately 80% were seen once. The specimen sequenced was PBMCs. The origin of the receptors is a woman aged 40-49 years in good health and CMV-seropositive.

The CDR3 nucleotides read TGTGCCAGCAGCTTAGTGGAACTAGCGGGGGCTGGAGAGCAGTACTTC. Its translation: CASSLVELAGAGEQYF. J is TRBJ2-7 and V is TRBV7-9, with TRBD2 matching over 11 bases. Trimming took 1 base from V and 7 from J; bases not matched to a gene: 9. The CDR3 loop spans 16 amino acids. The V gene's germline CDR1 is SEHNR and CDR2 FQNEAQ (reference sequence).

The CDR3: CASIGKSGPTGEKLFF. The CDR3 nucleotides read TGTGCCAGCATCGGTAAAAGCGGGCCCACCGGTGAAAAACTGTTTTTT. The chain carries TRBV2 and TRBJ1-4; D is ambiguous. This CDR3 spans 16 amino acids. Germline V gene data show CDR1 as SNHLY and CDR2 as FYNNEI. V was shortened by 7 bases and J by 7 bases, with 22 bases between the two germline ends.

The chain uses TRBV2 and TRBJ1-2; possible D gene TRBD1, 6 bases. V lost 3 bases and J lost 3, with 8 bases in between. This CDR3 comprises 13 residues. In germline, CDR1 is SNHLY, CDR2 FYNNEI. DNA of the CDR3: TGTGCCAGCAGTGAGCGACAGGACTATGGCTACACCTTC. Its protein product is CASSERQDYGYTF.

The J gene is TRBJ1-2, the V gene TRBV2, with TRBD1 identical over 9 bases. Germline V gives CDR1 SNHLY, CDR2 FYNNEI. With 11 bases clipped from V and 9 bases from J, the junction kept 10 bases outside the gene matches. This CDR3 is 12 amino acids long. Here the CDR3 reads CAGRTGERSYTF. The CDR3 nucleotides read TGTGCCGGTCGGACAGGGGAAAGGAGCTACACCTTC.

This clone was observed a single time. Other DNA sequences from this sample encode an identical CDR3 as well. The V gene is TRBV6-1, the J gene TRBJ2-7; a weak D match, TRBD2 (6 bases). Trimming took 2 bases from V and 5 from J, leaving 10 bases between them. The CDR3 has 13 amino acids. Germline CDR1 MNHNS, CDR2 SASEGT. The CDR3 coding sequence is TGTGCCAGCAGTGAACCAGGGAGGAACGAGCAGTACTTC. Its translation: CASSEPGRNEQYF.

The rearrangement links TRBV19 to TRBJ2-1; TRBD2 aligns across 12 bases. V dropped 3 bases and J dropped 7; count of bases not matched to a gene: 7. The length of the CDR3 is 16 residues. CDR1 LNHDA and CDR2 SQIVND come from the germline V gene (reference sequence). The CDR3 protein is CASSITASGRVNEQFF. CDR3 in DNA: TGTGCCAGTAGTATTACGGCTAGCGGGAGGGTGAATGAGCAGTTCTTC.

This rearrangement joins TRBV5-4 to TRBJ2-1; possible D gene TRBD2, 5 bases. Trimming pared 3 bases from V and 7 bases from J, leaving 11 bases between. Germline assignment: CDR1 SGHNT and CDR2 YYREEE (reference sequence). There are 13 residues in the CDR3. Written as DNA, the CDR3 is TGTGCCAGCAGCTGGAAGGGCGGGAATGAGCAGTTCTTC. Residues: CASSWKGGNEQFF.

The rearrangement joins TRBV29-1 to TRBJ2-7, with 11 positions matching TRBD2. In germline, CDR1 is SQVTM, CDR2 ANQGSEA. V trimming: 5 bases; J trimming: 4 bases; junction bases outside the gene matches: 7. This CDR3 contains 14 residues. CDR3: CSVSRGTSGYEQYF. CDR3 bases: TGCAGCGTTTCAAGGGGGACTAGCGGATACGAGCAGTACTTC.

The V gene is TRBV15, the J gene TRBJ2-5, with D possibly being TRBD2 (7 bases). The germline V and J ends were trimmed by 0 bases and 5 bases, with 10 bases remaining between them. The CDR3 contains 14 residues. CDR1 is LNHNV, CDR2 YYDKDF, per germline (reference sequence). CDR3 protein: CATSRDRGGETQYF. DNA for the CDR3: TGTGCCACCAGCAGAGATCGCGGGGGCGAGACCCAGTACTTC.

The genes are TRBV5-6 and TRBJ2-3; TRBD1 might be the D (7 bases). The CDR3 has 13 amino acids. Germline CDR1 is SGHDT and CDR2 is YYEEEE. Trimming took off 2 bases at V and 8 bases at J, with 12 bases between the two ends. The DNA of the CDR3 is TGTGCCAGCAGCTTTGCCCAGGGGGGTACGCAGTATTTT. It is translated as CASSFAQGGTQYF.

The genes are TRBV5-1 and TRBJ2-5; TRBD2 is a possible D gene (6 bases). There are 14 residues in the CDR3. V lost 5 bases, J lost 3 bases, and 14 bases lay in between. Germline CDR1 reads SGHRS; CDR2 reads YFSETQ. In DNA form, the CDR3 reads TGCGCCAGCAGTTCGGTGGGCGGGGAAGAGACCCAGTACTTC. Translated, it gives CASSSVGGEETQYF. Full variable domain (missing parts from reference TRBV5-1 and TRBJ2-5): KAGVTQTPRYLIKTRGQQVTLSCSPISGHRSVSWYQQTPGQGLQFLFEYFSETQRNKGNFPGRFSGRQFSNSRSEMNVSTLELGDSALYLCASSSVGGEETQYFGPGTRLLVL.

The V gene is TRBV27, the J gene TRBJ1-4; 9 nucleotides match TRBD1. The CDR3 runs to 15 residues. V shed 5 bases and J 5 bases; nucleotides not matched to a gene: 6. CDR1 is MNHEY, CDR2 SMNVEV, per germline (reference sequence). CDR3 nucleotide sequence: TGTGCCAGCAGTGACTCAGGGACAGGGAATGAAAAACTGTTTTTT. Encoded protein: CASSDSGTGNEKLFF.

The genes are TRBV6-1 and TRBJ2-7, with 8 bases aligning to TRBD1. This CDR3 has 14 amino acids. V was pared by 2 bases and J by 4 bases, with 4 bases of the junction left unmatched. The germline gives CDR1 MNHNS, CDR2 SASEGT. CDR3: CASSENDRGYEQYF. CDR3 nucleotides: TGTGCCAGCAGTGAAAACGACAGGGGATACGAGCAGTACTTC.

The chain carries TRBV6-5 and TRBJ2-7; 7 bases line up with TRBD1. V shed 6 bases and J 3 bases; nucleotides not matched to a gene: 11. From germline, CDR1 is MNHEY and CDR2 SVGAGI. This CDR3 has 15 residues. CDR3 amino acids: CASSYTGVALYEQYF. CDR3 DNA: TGTGCCAGCAGCTATACAGGGGTCGCCCTCTACGAGCAGTACTTC.

The chain carries TRBV6-1 and TRBJ1-5; tentative D call: TRBD1 (6 bases). CDR1 and CDR2 (germline): MNHNS, SASEGT. The CDR3 runs 16 residues. V was trimmed by 1 base and J by 0 bases, leaving 10 bases between them. The CDR3 reads CASSEGDTYSNQPQHF. For the CDR3, the DNA is TGTGCCAGCAGTGAAGGGGACACCTATAGCAATCAGCCCCAGCATTTT.

This chain joins TRBV5-1 and TRBJ2-5; D remains ambiguous. CDR1 is SGHRS and CDR2 is YFSETQ in the germline V gene. V was cut by 2 bases and J by 4 bases, with 15 bases left in between. The length of the CDR3 is 15 residues. CDR3 bases: TGCGCCAGCAGCTTCGCCGGAGCAGAAACAGAGACCCAGTACTTC. It codes for CASSFAGAETETQYF.

The chain uses TRBV4-1 and TRBJ1-2; possibly TRBD1 for D (5 bases). The germline V and J ends were trimmed by 1 base and 3 bases, with 12 bases remaining between them. The CDR3 spans 15 residues. Germline V lookup: CDR1 MGHRA, CDR2 YSYEKL. CDR3 in DNA: TGCGCCAGCAGCCAAGCCCCAGGGCCAGACTATGGCTACACCTTC. Encoded protein: CASSQAPGPDYGYTF.

This chain uses TRBV5-1 with TRBJ2-3; possible D gene TRBD2, 7 bases. The CDR3 has 15 amino acids. Germline CDR1 is SGHRS and CDR2 is YFSETQ. Deletions cut 0 bases from V and 4 bases from J, with 12 bases between. The CDR3 is CASSLAGGRADTQYF. The DNA for the CDR3 is TGCGCCAGCAGCTTGGCCGGGGGGCGGGCAGATACGCAGTATTTT.

The chain carries TRBV5-1 and TRBJ2-7, with 8 bases identical to TRBD1. The CDR3 runs 14 residues. Germline CDR1 SGHRS, CDR2 YFSETQ. V shed 3 bases, J shed 2 bases, and the junction held 4 bases outside the gene matches. CDR3 sequence (DNA): TGCGCCAGCAGCTCGCTGACAGGGGCCTACGAGCAGTACTTC. It translates to CASSSLTGAYEQYF.

V gene TRBV27 combines with J gene TRBJ1-5; 7 nucleotides align to TRBD1. The germline V gene has CDR1 MNHEY and CDR2 SMNVEV (reference sequence). This CDR3 is 14 amino acids long. V lost 6 bases and J lost 4; bases outside the gene matches: 6. CDR3 loop: CASRGGTDNQPQHF. The CDR3 DNA reads TGTGCCAGCAGAGGAGGGACAGATAATCAGCCCCAGCATTTT.